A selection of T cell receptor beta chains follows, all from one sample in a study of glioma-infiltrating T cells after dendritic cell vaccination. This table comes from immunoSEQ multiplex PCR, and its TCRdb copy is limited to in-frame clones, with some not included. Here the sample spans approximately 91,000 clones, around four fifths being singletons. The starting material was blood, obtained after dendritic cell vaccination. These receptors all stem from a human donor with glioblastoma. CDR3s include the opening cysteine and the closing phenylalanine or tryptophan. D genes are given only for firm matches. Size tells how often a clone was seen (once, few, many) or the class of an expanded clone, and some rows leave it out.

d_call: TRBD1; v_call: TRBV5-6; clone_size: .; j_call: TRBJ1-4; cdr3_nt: TGTGCCAGCAGCGGCCGGGACAGGAAGACTAATGAAAAACTGTTTTTT; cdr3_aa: CASSGRDRKTNEKLFF
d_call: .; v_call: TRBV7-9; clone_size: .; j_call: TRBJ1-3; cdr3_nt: TGTGCCAGCAGTTCAACAGGGTCCGGAAACACCATATATTTT; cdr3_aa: CASSSTGSGNTIYF
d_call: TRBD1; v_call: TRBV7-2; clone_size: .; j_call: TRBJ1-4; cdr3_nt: TGTGCCAGCAGCGAAACAGGGGCAACTAATGAAAAACTGTTTTTT; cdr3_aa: CASSETGATNEKLFF
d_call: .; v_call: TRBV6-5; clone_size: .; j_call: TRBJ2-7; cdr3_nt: TGTGCCAGCAGTTATGGGGCTCCGGCCTACGAGCAGTACTTC; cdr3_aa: CASSYGAPAYEQYF
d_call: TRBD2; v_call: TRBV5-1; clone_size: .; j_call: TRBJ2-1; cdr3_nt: TGCGCCAGCAGCCCGGATGGCCGGGGACTAGCGGGATCCTCCTACAATGAGCAGTTCTTC; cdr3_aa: CASSPDGRGLAGSSYNEQFF
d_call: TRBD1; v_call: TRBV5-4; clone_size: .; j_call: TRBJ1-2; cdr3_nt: TGTGCCAGCACCAAACAGGGGACGGACTATGGCTACACCTTC; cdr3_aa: CASTKQGTDYGYTF
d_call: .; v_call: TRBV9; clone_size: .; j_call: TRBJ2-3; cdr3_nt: TGTGCCAGCAGCGTACGGGCGGGAACCACAGATACGCAGTATTTT; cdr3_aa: CASSVRAGTTDTQYF
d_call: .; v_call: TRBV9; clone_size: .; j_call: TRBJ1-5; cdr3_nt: TGTGCCAGCAGCGTCGGGGGGCTTCAGCCCCAGCATTTT; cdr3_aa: CASSVGGLQPQHF
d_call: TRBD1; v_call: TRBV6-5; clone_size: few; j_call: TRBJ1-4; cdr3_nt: TGTGCCAGCGGGACAGGGGGTTCAGCGCTGTTTTTT; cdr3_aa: CASGTGGSALFF
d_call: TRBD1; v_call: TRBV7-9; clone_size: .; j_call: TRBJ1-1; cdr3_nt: TGTGCCAGCAGCCCCGGACAGGCTGCTAGAGCTTTCTTT; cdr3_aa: CASSPGQAARAFF
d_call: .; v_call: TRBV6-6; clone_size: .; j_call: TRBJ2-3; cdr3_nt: TGTGCCAGCAGTTACCTGGGCAGGGCCGAGACAGATACGCAGTATTTT; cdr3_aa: CASSYLGRAETDTQYF